The 19 T cell receptor beta chains below come from one sample, sequenced in a study of tumor and adjacent non-tumor tissue in lung cancer (dated by TCRdb to about 2018). The library was made by multiplex PCR. Sequencing took place on an Illumina HiSeq 2500. TCRbeta libraries were constructed through three rounds of nested PCR with primers (Table S4) according to protocols adapted from ARM-PCR. TCRdb applied fastp at Q25 and MiXCR to the public reads, then kept only in-frame beta chains. Rows matching on CDR3 protein sequence are summarized as one entry with the most common DNA and genes. Within this sample are roughly 49,000 distinct CDR3 sequences, with just under 75% of them counted one time only. The top ten clones comprise roughly a quarter of the sample. RNA was isolated from bulk, unsorted tissue, and RNA quality was assessed with a NanoDrop ND-1000 and an Agilent 2100. Distant non-tumor tissue taken more than 3 cm from the tumor edge was used as the normal lung sample.

Input material: distant non-tumor lung tissue. The receptors come from a woman aged 55-69 years with non-small cell lung cancer.

Comments on this clonotype: This may arise from a read error, as a much more abundant clone is one base away. The chain is built from TRBV30 and TRBJ2-2; weak D call: TRBD1 (6 bases). Germline CDR1 GTSNPN, CDR2 SVGIG (reference sequence). This CDR3 has 13 amino acids. CDR3 sequence reads: CTWSEDSHGELFF. The CDR3 coding sequence is TGTACCTGGAGTGAGGACAGTCACGGGGAGCTGTTTTTT.

This clonotype occurred once. An end of the junction differs from the germline gene, which may be a read error. The chain recombines TRBV6-5 with TRBJ2-1; 12 nucleotides align to TRBD1. Germline V CDR1 and CDR2: MNHEY, SVGAGI. This CDR3 comprises 16 residues. CDR3: CASNYYAGQGADEQFF. CDR3 sequence (DNA): TGTGCCAGCAATTACTATGCGGGACAGGGGGCAGATGAGCAGTTCTTC.

About this clonotype: Given the absence of the conserved phenylalanine or tryptophan at the CDR3 end, a read error is likely. The DNA is left out, because the CDR3 cannot be placed on it with certainty; the CDR3 is given as TCRdb lists it. This sequence joins TRBV11-2 and TRBJ2-7; TRBD1 was called by the table and not checked on the DNA. The CDR3 totals 15 residues, both ends included. The germline CDR1 and CDR2 sequences are SGHAT and FQNNGV. The chain's CDR3 is CASSLGTGAFHEHYL.

Comment on this clonotype: One end of the junction does not line up with germline, which may come from a read error. The CDR3 reads CASSFVGTRRYNEQFF. CDR3 coding DNA: TGTGCCAGCAGCTTTGTCGGGACTAGGAGGTACAATGAGCAATTCTTT. The genes are TRBV11-2 and TRBJ2-1; 8 bases agree with TRBD2. CDR1 SGHAT and CDR2 FQNNGV come from the germline V gene. The length of the CDR3 is 16 residues.

As to this clonotype: A read error is possible here, since a much larger clone lies one base away. V gene TRBV11-2 combines with J gene TRBJ1-2, with D perhaps matching TRBD1 (6 bases). V lost 5 bases and J lost 3, with 13 bases in between. Germline V gene lookup returns CDR1 SGHAT and CDR2 FQNNGV. The CDR3 loop spans 14 amino acids. The CDR3 DNA reads TGTGCCAGCAGCGAGAGACAGGTGTACTATGGCTACACCTTC. It is translated as CASSERQVYYGYTF.

Remarks on this clonotype: Sequence at one end of the junction differs from germline and may be a read error. The chain uses TRBV6-2 or TRBV6-3 and TRBJ2-6; D is possibly TRBD1 (5 bases). The CDR3 is 15 amino acids. The germline V gene has CDR1 MNHEY and CDR2 SVGEGT. The CDR3 is CASGYSAAGAKVLTF. Written as DNA, the CDR3 is TGTGCCAGCGGTTACTCGGCAGCTGGGGCCAAAGTCCTGACTTTC.

The rearrangement links TRBV5-1 to TRBJ2-1, with a tentative D call TRBD2 (7 bases). Germline V CDR1 and CDR2: SGHRS, YFSETQ. V lost 7 bases and J lost 7, with 18 bases in between. The CDR3 runs to 14 residues. Here the CDR3 reads CASDLGAGANEQFF. Written as DNA, the CDR3 is TGCGCCAGCGACTTGGGGGCGGGGGCGAATGAGCAGTTCTTC.

In this sample, this clonotype turned up many times. The rearrangement links TRBV12-3 or TRBV12-4 to TRBJ2-1, with 9 bases that match TRBD1. Trimming cost V 5 bases and J 9 bases; bases outside gene matches: 11. This CDR3 comprises 15 residues. This chain's CDR3 is CASSTGQGTWGEQFF. The CDR3 region has the DNA TGTGCCAGCAGTACCGGACAGGGGACATGGGGTGAGCAGTTCTTC.

This clonotype was picked up one time. One end of the junction varies from germline; a read error may be responsible. The chain links TRBV7-9 to TRBJ1-2, with TRBD1 as a possible D gene (6 bases). The CDR3 consists of 15 residues. CDR1 is SEHNR, CDR2 FQNEAQ, per germline (reference sequence). The CDR3 DNA sequence: TGTGCCAGTAGCTTCCAGGGGCTAGCTAACTATGGCTACACCTTC. Protein: CASSFQGLANYGYTF.

Concerning this clonotype: The junction departs from germline at one end; a sequencing error may be responsible. V usage is TRBV29-1 and J usage is TRBJ2-1; tentative D call: TRBD1 (6 bases). The CDR3 extends over 12 amino acids. Germline V gene sequence: CDR1 SQVTM, CDR2 ANQGSEA. The CDR3 nucleotides are TGTAGTGTTGGCCACAGGGCGAGTGAGCAGTTCTTC. This codes for CSVGHRASEQFF.

This clonotype was detected a few times. Possible read error: a much larger clone is one base away. This CDR3 reads CASTEGGDRMYEQYF. CDR3 bases: TGTGCCAGCACCGAGGGAGGGGACAGAATGTACGAGCAGTACTTC. The rearrangement joins TRBV7-9 to TRBJ2-7; D tentatively reads TRBD1 or TRBD2 (7 bases each). The germline gives CDR1 SEHNR, CDR2 FQNEAQ (reference sequence). This CDR3 is 15 amino acids long. Between the trimmed V and J ends, which lost 7 bases and 4 bases, there was a span of 20 bases.

J is TRBJ2-2 and V is TRBV7-8; no definite D call. This CDR3 region has 15 residues. Germline CDR1 reads SGHVS; CDR2 reads FQNEAQ. V was pared by 2 bases and J by 4 bases, with 11 bases between. The CDR3 protein is CASSLPGASTGELFF. The DNA of the CDR3 is TGTGCCAGCAGCTTACCCGGAGCGAGCACCGGGGAGCTGTTTTTT. Using reference TRBV7-8 and TRBJ2-2 for the parts outside the CDR3, the full variable domain is GAGVSQSPRYKVAKRGQDVALRCDPISGHVSLFWYQQALGQGPEFLTYFQNEAQLDKSGLPSDRFFAERPEGSVSTLKIQRTQQEDSAVYLCASSLPGASTGELFFGEGSRLTVL.

This clonotype was counted only a few times. This chain connects TRBV6-1 to TRBJ2-7; tentative D call: TRBD1 (6 bases). CDR3 length equals 15 residues. Between the trimmed V and J ends, which lost 6 bases and 13 bases, there was a span of 28 bases. The germline CDR1 and CDR2 sequences are MNHNS and SASEGT. The CDR3 sequence is CASSISQGIAYVQYF. For the CDR3, the DNA is TGTGCCAGCAGCATCTCACAGGGTATCGCCTACGTGCAATACTTC.

V gene TRBV6-6 combines with J gene TRBJ1-5; D remains unclear. The CDR3 is 15 residues long. Trimming removed 6 bases from V and 2 bases from J, with 14 bases in between. Germline V gene sequence: CDR1 MNHNY, CDR2 SVGAGI (reference sequence). The chain's CDR3 is CASSFVGRCNQPQHF. CDR3 coding DNA: TGTGCCAGCAGCTTCGTTGGGCGGTGCAATCAGCCCCAGCATTTT.

CDR3 sequence (DNA): TGTGCCAGCAGCAAAACCAGCGGGGACAGGGGGCCGAAAGTTAACATTCAGTACTTC. It codes for CASSKTSGDRGPKVNIQYF. The rearrangement links TRBV21-1 to TRBJ2-4; TRBD1 reflects the table's D call only, with no check against the DNA. TRBV21-1 is flagged as a pseudogene. The CDR3 has 19 amino acids.

V and J are TRBV4-1 and TRBJ1-1; D call uncertain. Trimming shortened V by 3 bases and J by 5 bases, and 19 bases separated the two germline ends. Germline V gene data show CDR1 as MGHRA and CDR2 as YSYEKL. This CDR3 has 16 residues. This CDR3 is CASSHPLGRATTEAFF. As DNA, the CDR3 is TGCGCCAGCAGCCACCCGCTGGGAAGGGCCACAACTGAAGCTTTCTTT.

In DNA form, the CDR3 reads TGTGCCACCAATAACCCAGGGGAGGAAAAACTGTTTTTT. Translating gives CATNNPGEEKLFF. The chain has TRBV10-3 and TRBJ1-4; maybe TRBD1 (6 bases). V lost 10 bases and J lost 8, with 17 bases in between. CDR3 size: 13 residues. Germline values: CDR1 ENHRY, CDR2 SYGVKD.

As for this clonotype: A single base separates this from a much larger clone, so it may be a read error. No conserved phenylalanine or tryptophan ends this CDR3, so it is likely a read error. The rearrangement links TRBV4-3 to TRBJ1-3; D gene uncertain. Trimming cost V 0 bases and J 3 bases, with 9 bases left between them. Germline lookup yields CDR1 LGHNA and CDR2 YSLEER. This CDR3 is 15 amino acids long. In nucleotides, the CDR3 is TGCGCCAGCAGCCAAGATGAAGGTCGTGGAAACACCATATATTCT. Translating it yields CASSQDEGRGNTIYS.

Worth noting for this clonotype: This likely comes from a read error, as the CDR3 has no conserved phenylalanine or tryptophan at its end. This chain connects TRBV11-3 to TRBJ1-4, with D possibly TRBD1 on 5 matching bases. This CDR3 comprises 17 residues. Deletions cut 6 bases from V and 0 bases from J, with 17 bases between. CDR1 SGHNT and CDR2 YENEEA come from the germline V gene. The DNA of the CDR3 is TGTGCCAGCAGTTTTGACAGCCAAGATGCAACTAATGAAAAACTGTTTCTT. Its protein product is CASSFDSQDATNEKLFL.